This record looks at one TCR beta chain sequence and its context. The antigen it binds to is not known. One base away there is no much larger clone; base qualities are not given. The germline V gene sets CDR1 to MNHNS and CDR2 to SASEGT. V is cut back by 8 bases and J by 8 bases, with 17 bases in the junction unmatched. Measured from the cysteine to the phenylalanine, the CDR3 is 15 residues long. Just the 45-base CDR3 DNA is kept, in frame starting at base 1. The trial excluded patients who had a history of autoimmune disease or who were on systemic immunosuppression. Peripheral blood for TCR sequencing was collected from all dose cohorts at baseline, on cycle 4 day 1, and on cycle 7 day 1. The samples were taken from a phase I, first-in-human, multicenter, open-label dose-escalation trial of ivuxolimab. Adults with locally advanced or metastatic head and neck squamous cell, hepatocellular, melanoma or renal cell carcinoma were enrolled in the trial. Before TCR sequencing, CD4+ T cells and CD8+ T cells were sorted from peripheral blood as separate populations.

Genomic DNA was isolated from the sorted cells so that the TCRbeta CDR3 region could be sequenced. The immunoSEQ Assay was used to sequence the TCRbeta CDR3 regions. The source is immuneACCESS, and TCRdb retained only in-frame sequences with V and J called. Part of the clones is not carried over; for the studies checked, unresolved V genes explain less than half of this, and the remainder is unexplained. The sample table records roughly 61,000 clones; roughly nine tenths of these occur just once. The top ten constitute about 0.38% of the sample. This entry is derived from a study of OX40 agonist ivuxolimab in advanced cancers. About the full investigation: Ivuxolimab was an agonistic, fully human IgG2 monoclonal antibody directed against OX40 (CD134), a costimulatory receptor. Intravenous ivuxolimab was administered to patients every 2 weeks at six dose levels: 0.01, 0.1, 0.3, 1.5, 3 and 10 mg/kg. Among the roughly 50 dose-escalation patients, about 19 had hepatocellular carcinoma, some 15 melanoma, 9 renal cell carcinoma and 9 head and neck cancer. In the dose-escalation cohort, 82.7% of patients were male, and the mean age was roughly 60 years, with a range of roughly 20 to 80. Prior anti-PD-1, anti-PD-L1 or anti-CTLA-4 therapy was permitted, and less than 45% of dose-escalation patients had received checkpoint inhibitors. Partial responses were achieved by three dose-escalation patients, of whom one had hepatocellular carcinoma and two had cutaneous melanoma. The purpose of peripheral TCRbeta sequencing was to test whether ivuxolimab changed TCR sequence diversity and led to clonal T-cell expansion. The paper describes the monotherapy dose-escalation part (N ≈ 49 patients) of the phase I trial of ivuxolimab. General study outcomes and caveats: Low levels of normalized T-cell clonal expansion were also seen in some patients who did not respond. At doses from 0.1 to 3.0 mg/kg, clonal expansion was seen in both CD4+ and CD8+ blood T cells between baseline and week 6. After ivuxolimab, more expanded clones were found on average in CD8+ T cells than in CD4+ T cells. In partial responders in the 0.1-3.0 mg/kg groups, normalized peripheral clonal expansion was found to be among the lowest, especially among CD8+ T cells. Which antigens the clonally expanded peripheral T cells were specific for was not determined.

The receptor comes from an adult with an advanced solid tumor such as melanoma, head and neck, liver or kidney cancer. The sample consisted of CD4+ or CD8+ T cells sorted from blood, taken in a trial of the OX40 agonist ivuxolimab. The chain is assembled from TRBV6-1 and TRBJ1-1, with 7 central nucleotides matching TRBD1. This receptor carries the CDR3 CASLQGTEFRAEAFF. The nucleotide sequence is TGTGCCAGCCTGCAGGGGACAGAGTTTCGGGCGGAAGCTTTCTTT.